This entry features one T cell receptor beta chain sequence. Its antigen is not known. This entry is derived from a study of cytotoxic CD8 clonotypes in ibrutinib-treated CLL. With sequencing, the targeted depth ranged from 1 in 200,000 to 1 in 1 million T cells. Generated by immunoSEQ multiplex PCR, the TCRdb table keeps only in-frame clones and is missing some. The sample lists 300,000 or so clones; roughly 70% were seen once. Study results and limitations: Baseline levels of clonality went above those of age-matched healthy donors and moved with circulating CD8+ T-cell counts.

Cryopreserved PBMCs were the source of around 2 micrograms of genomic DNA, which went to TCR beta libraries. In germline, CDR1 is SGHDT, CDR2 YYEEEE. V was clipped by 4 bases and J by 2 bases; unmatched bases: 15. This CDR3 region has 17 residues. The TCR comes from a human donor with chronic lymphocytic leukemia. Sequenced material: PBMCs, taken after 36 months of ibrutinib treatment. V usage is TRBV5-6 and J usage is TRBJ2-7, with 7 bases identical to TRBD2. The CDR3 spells CASSRLWASGPTYEQYF. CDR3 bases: TGTGCCAGCAGCCGCCTTTGGGCTAGCGGCCCCACCTACGAGCAGTACTTC.